These 21 T cell receptor beta chains were sequenced from one sample in a study of blood T cell repertoires in COVID-19. Method: immunoSEQ multiplex PCR; TCRdb's copy keeps in-frame clones and lacks some. The table includes about 280,000 clones, about nine tenths detected once. The sequenced sample consisted of peripheral blood. These receptors were obtained from a man aged 40-55 years with active or convalescent COVID-19.

The rearrangement uses TRBV4-1 and TRBJ2-3, with TRBD1 as a possible D gene (5 bases). CDR1 and CDR2 from the germline V gene are MGHRA and YSYEKL. The CDR3 extends over 17 amino acids. V was shortened by 1 base and J by 4 bases, with 18 bases between the two germline ends. The CDR3 spells CASSQAPPQGHADTQYF. DNA for the CDR3: TGCGCCAGCAGCCAAGCCCCTCCCCAGGGTCACGCAGATACGCAGTATTTT.

V gene TRBV6-5 combines with J gene TRBJ1-2; D is possibly TRBD1 (6 bases). V lost 5 bases to trimming and J lost 8 bases, with 15 bases between them. Germline V gives CDR1 MNHEY, CDR2 SVGAGI. This CDR3 comprises 13 residues. The CDR3 reads CASSIGQSRGYTF. Written as DNA, the CDR3 is TGTGCCAGCAGTATTGGACAGTCGCGGGGCTACACCTTC.

The chain has TRBV10-1 and TRBJ2-4; D is perhaps TRBD1 (6 bases). V lost 4 bases to trimming and J lost 8 bases, with 18 bases between them. The germline gives CDR1 WNHNN, CDR2 SYGVQD (reference sequence). The CDR3 length is 15 residues. The CDR3 DNA reads as TGCGCCAGCAGTGCCCTACAGGGCTCCCGAGACATTCAGTACTTC. The encoded protein is CASSALQGSRDIQYF.

The rearrangement joins TRBV6-5 to TRBJ1-4; a weak D match, TRBD1 (6 bases). Between the trimmed V and J ends, which lost 0 bases and 11 bases, there was a span of 19 bases. There are 16 residues in the CDR3. Germline V gene sequence: CDR1 MNHEY, CDR2 SVGAGI. This CDR3 reads CASSYSEFWTGQKLFF. The CDR3 DNA follows: TGTGCCAGCAGTTACTCGGAGTTTTGGACTGGACAGAAACTGTTTTTT.

As concerns this clone: The same CDR3 also results from other DNA sequences found in this sample. The rearrangement uses TRBV18 and TRBJ1-5; 10 bases fit TRBD1. CDR3 length: 15 residues. Germline assignment: CDR1 KGHSH and CDR2 LQKENI. V lost 4 bases, J lost 2 bases, and 2 bases stayed unmatched. CDR3 nucleotide sequence: TGTGCCAGCTCACTGGACAGGGGGGGCAATCAGCCCCAGCATTTT. This encodes CASSLDRGGNQPQHF.

This chain joins TRBV10-2 and TRBJ1-1; 10 bases map to TRBD1. The germline V gene has CDR1 WSHSY and CDR2 SAAADI. V shed 2 bases, J shed 10 bases, and the junction held 10 bases outside the gene matches. The CDR3 spans 15 residues. CDR3 nucleotide sequence: TGCGCCAGCAGTGAGCCCCTGACAGGGGGCTATTTAGCTTTCTTT. It codes for CASSEPLTGGYLAFF.

This clone was counted only a few times. CDR3 amino acids: CASRGAGRNSPLHF. CDR3 coding DNA: TGTGCCAGCAGGGGGGCGGGTAGGAATTCACCCCTCCACTTT. The rearrangement links TRBV9 to TRBJ1-6, with a possible D match to TRBD1 (6 bases). The CDR3 runs 14 residues. Trimming took off 5 bases at V and 7 bases at J, with 13 bases between the two ends. Germline V gene lookup returns CDR1 SGDLS and CDR2 YYNGEE.

This sequence joins TRBV11-2 and TRBJ2-1; TRBD2 aligns across 7 bases. The CDR3 runs 14 residues. J gave up 7 bases and V 2 bases, and 5 bases lay outside the gene matches. CDR1 and CDR2 (germline): SGHAT, FQNNGV. This CDR3 is CASSLSGVMNEQFF. CDR3 coding DNA: TGTGCCAGCAGCTTAAGCGGGGTGATGAATGAGCAGTTCTTC.

The chain couples TRBV27 to TRBJ2-5, with 11 positions matching TRBD2. Looked up from germline, CDR1 is MNHEY and CDR2 is SMNVEV (reference sequence). Trimming cost V 3 bases and J 5 bases; bases outside gene matches: 5. The CDR3 has 15 amino acids. CDR3 in amino acids: CASSLVAGGSETQYF. CDR3 nucleotides: TGTGCCAGCAGTTTGGTAGCGGGGGGGTCTGAGACCCAGTACTTC.

V gene TRBV6-1 combines with J gene TRBJ2-7; 7 positions agree with TRBD1. The junction had 4 bases not matched to a gene; V was cut back by 1 base and J by 1 base. The CDR3 spans 15 residues. Looked up from germline, CDR1 is MNHNS and CDR2 is SASEGT. The CDR3 DNA reads TGTGCCAGCAGTGAAGGGACAGGCCTGTCCTACGAGCAGTACTTC. Its translation is CASSEGTGLSYEQYF.

The chain joins TRBV9 to TRBJ2-3; 8 nucleotides match TRBD1. CDR1 and CDR2 (germline): SGDLS, YYNGEE. After removal of 4 bases from V and 2 bases from J, the junction contained 12 bases not matched to a gene. This CDR3 has 17 amino acids. The CDR3 spells CASSSVTGAGFTDTQYF. The CDR3 DNA is TGTGCCAGCAGCTCTGTGACAGGGGCCGGATTCACAGATACGCAGTATTTT.

This clone was counted a single time. This chain connects TRBV27 to TRBJ1-6, with D possibly being TRBD1 (5 bases). The CDR3 totals 15 residues. With 5 bases removed from V and 8 bases from J, the gap between germline ends came to 16 bases. Germline V gene sequence: CDR1 MNHEY, CDR2 SMNVEV (reference sequence). In nucleotides, the CDR3 is TGTGCCAGCAGTCTTGGGGCGGTTAGTGATTCACCCCTCCACTTT. The encoded protein is CASSLGAVSDSPLHF.

This clone was observed once. The chain uses TRBV20-1 and TRBJ1-1, with TRBD1 matching 7 bases. V was clipped by 4 bases and J by 4 bases; unmatched bases: 0. This CDR3 is 11 amino acids long. The V gene's germline CDR1 is DFQATT and CDR2 SNEGSKA (reference sequence). For the CDR3, the DNA is TGCAGTGCTACAGGGGGCACTGAAGCTTTCTTT. This gives the protein CSATGGTEAFF.

The rearrangement uses TRBV30 and TRBJ2-1; D is ambiguous. Deletions cut 0 bases from V and 1 base from J, with 4 bases between. The CDR3 has 13 residues. Germline CDR1 reads GTSNPN; CDR2 reads SVGIG (reference sequence). The CDR3 reads CAWSVHSYNEQFF. CDR3 in DNA: TGTGCCTGGAGTGTACATTCCTACAATGAGCAGTTCTTC.

The rearrangement uses TRBV27 and TRBJ1-5, with a possible D match to TRBD1 (6 bases). With 6 bases removed from V and 0 bases from J, the gap between germline ends came to 18 bases. The CDR3 is 17 amino acids. Germline-derived CDR1 and CDR2 are MNHEY and SMNVEV (reference sequence). Here the CDR3 reads CASSSARGMYSNQPQHF. CDR3 bases: TGTGCCAGCAGCTCAGCCAGGGGTATGTATAGCAATCAGCCCCAGCATTTT.

The chain recombines TRBV4-1 with TRBJ1-6; unclear D gene. Trimming left V 4 bases short and J 1 base short, with 8 bases between. Germline loops: CDR1 MGHRA, CDR2 YSYEKL. CDR3 length equals 15 residues. CDR3 loop: CASSPISSYNSPLHF. CDR3 DNA: TGCGCCAGCAGCCCAATCAGTTCCTATAATTCACCCCTCCACTTT.

The chain couples TRBV7-9 to TRBJ1-5; the D gene is possibly TRBD1 (6 bases). Germline V CDR1 and CDR2: SEHNR, FQNEAQ (reference sequence). Trimming removed 5 bases at V and 3 bases at J, with 11 bases between. The CDR3 spans 14 residues. The CDR3 DNA is TGTGCCAGCAGCCCAGGGGCCTCCAATCAGCCCCAGCATTTT. Encoded protein: CASSPGASNQPQHF.

The chain combines TRBV21-1 with TRBJ1-2; the table gives TRBD1 as D, unverified against the DNA. TRBV21-1 is a pseudogene. This CDR3 comprises 14 residues. The CDR3 DNA reads as TGTGCCAGCAGCAAGGTAAGGGGGCGCGGCGGCTACACCTTC. Amino acids: CASSKVRGRGGYTF.

This clone was found once. The rearrangement uses TRBV27 and TRBJ2-1; 11 bases are shared with TRBD2. Germline-derived CDR1 and CDR2 are MNHEY and SMNVEV (reference sequence). V lost 4 bases and J lost 7; bases outside the gene matches: 6. CDR3 length equals 15 residues. Here the CDR3 reads CASSSLAGALNEQFF. The CDR3 bases are TGTGCCAGCAGTTCACTAGCGGGAGCCCTAAATGAGCAGTTCTTC.

V and J are TRBV24-1 and TRBJ1-1; D gene unclear. This CDR3 is built from 12 residues. Per the germline V gene, CDR1 is KGHDR and CDR2 is SFDVKD. V was pared by 1 base and J by 7 bases, with 6 bases between. DNA of the CDR3: TGTGCCACCAGTGATTTCGGGGATGAAGCTTTCTTT. Translation gives CATSDFGDEAFF.

V gene TRBV19 combines with J gene TRBJ1-1, with D uncertain. Trimming took 0 bases from V and 0 from J, leaving 17 bases between them. The CDR3 consists of 18 residues. In germline, CDR1 is LNHDA, CDR2 SQIVND (reference sequence). The CDR3 spells CASSIDLEARAMNTEAFF. CDR3 DNA: TGTGCCAGTAGTATAGATCTCGAGGCGAGAGCCATGAACACTGAAGCTTTCTTT.